These 26 T cell receptor beta chains originate from one sample sequenced in a study of beta chain features in type 1 diabetes. Expressed TCRB transcripts were sequenced after all isolated RNA was converted to cDNA. TCRdb's table, derived via immunoSEQ multiplex PCR, lists solely in-frame clones and lacks some. Here the sample spans about 350,000 clones, about 20% being singletons. Sequencing was carried out using naive CD4+ T cells from blood. The receptors here all came from a woman aged 18-29 years in good health.

V gene TRBV10-3 combines with J gene TRBJ1-2; the D is unclear. Trimming removed 0 bases from V and 10 bases from J, with 12 bases in between. CDR1 is ENHRY, CDR2 SYGVKD, per germline. The CDR3 runs to 13 residues. The CDR3 loop reads CAISESHSIDYTF. The CDR3 DNA is TGTGCCATCAGTGAGTCCCACAGCATCGACTACACCTTC.

This clone was counted only a few times. This chain uses TRBV23-1 with TRBJ2-2; 9 bases map to TRBD1. TRBV23-1 is an open reading frame whose function is uncertain. CDR3 length: 16 amino acids. V lost 3 bases to trimming and J lost 6 bases; unmatched junction nucleotides: 8. This chain's CDR3 is CASSQTGGQWAGELFF. The CDR3 coding sequence is TGCGCCAGCAGTCAGACAGGGGGACAGTGGGCCGGGGAGCTGTTTTTT.

This clone was recorded a few times. This chain uses TRBV7-2 with TRBJ2-5; D is unclear. CDR3 size: 14 residues. CDR1 SGHTA and CDR2 FQGNSA come from the germline V gene. Deletions cut 5 bases from V and 1 base from J, with 11 bases between. CDR3 amino acids: CASSPYGSQETQYF. The CDR3 nucleotides are TGTGCCAGCAGCCCCTACGGGTCCCAAGAGACCCAGTACTTC.

The chain has TRBV5-6 and TRBJ1-2; D is undetermined. The V gene's germline CDR1 is SGHDT and CDR2 YYEEEE. Trimming cost V 7 bases and J 7 bases, with 17 bases left between them. The CDR3 runs to 13 residues. CDR3: CASASGGPFGYTF. Here the CDR3 DNA reads TGTGCCAGCGCGTCGGGAGGCCCGTTTGGCTACACCTTC.

This chain links TRBV5-1 with TRBJ2-7, with a possible D match to TRBD2 (5 bases). Germline CDR1 reads SGHRS; CDR2 reads YFSETQ. This CDR3 contains 13 residues. Trimming pared 4 bases from V and 0 bases from J, leaving 8 bases between. The CDR3 is CASSPADSYEQYF. In DNA form, the CDR3 reads TGCGCCAGCAGCCCAGCGGACTCCTACGAGCAGTACTTC.

This CDR3 reads CASSDRDSGNTIYF. The CDR3 coding sequence is TGTGCCAGTAGTGACAGAGACTCTGGAAACACCATATATTTT. This chain links TRBV19 with TRBJ1-3; tentative D call: TRBD1 (5 bases). V shed 5 bases and J shed 0 bases, with 8 bases lying between them. This CDR3 is built from 14 residues. CDR1 and CDR2 (germline): LNHDA, SQIVND (reference sequence).

V is TRBV25-1 and J is TRBJ1-4; D perhaps matches TRBD1 (6 bases). The CDR3 runs to 14 residues. Trimming cost V 6 bases and J 10 bases, with 18 bases left between them. CDR1 is MGHDK, CDR2 SYGVNS, per germline. This CDR3 reads CASSHRAHDGKLFF. The CDR3 nucleotides are TGTGCCAGCAGCCACAGGGCCCATGACGGAAAACTGTTTTTT.

This clone has more than one count but fewer than ten. The rearrangement uses TRBV18 and TRBJ2-1; TRBD2 might be the D (5 bases). Per germline, CDR1 KGHSH and CDR2 LQKENI. The CDR3 consists of 12 residues. Deletions cut 8 bases from V and 2 bases from J, with 7 bases between. CDR3: CASGETYNEQFF. CDR3 DNA: TGTGCCAGCGGGGAGACCTACAATGAGCAGTTCTTC.

The sample holds a few counts of this clone. The chain employs TRBV15 and TRBJ2-7; the D gene is possibly TRBD2 (6 bases). V lost 0 bases, J lost 6 bases, and 12 bases lay in between. Germline V CDR1 and CDR2: LNHNV, YYDKDF (reference sequence). There are 14 residues in the CDR3. This CDR3 is CATSRDKAGTEQYF. DNA for the CDR3: TGTGCCACCAGCAGAGATAAGGCGGGGACCGAGCAGTACTTC.

V and J are TRBV28 and TRBJ1-1; weak D call: TRBD1 (5 bases). The CDR3 contains 15 residues. From germline, CDR1 is MDHEN and CDR2 SYDVKM. The germline V and J ends were trimmed by 6 bases and 4 bases, with 18 bases remaining between them. CDR3 in DNA: TGTGCCAGCAGCCCGAGCGGGGGGAAGGGCACTGAAGCTTTCTTT. It encodes CASSPSGGKGTEAFF.

This rearrangement joins TRBV5-4 to TRBJ2-5; 12 bases are shared with TRBD2. Germline V gene lookup returns CDR1 SGHNT and CDR2 YYREEE (reference sequence). The V gene end was trimmed by 2 bases and the J gene end by 4 bases; junction bases not matched to a gene: 3. The CDR3 runs to 15 residues. The CDR3 bases are TGTGCCAGCAGCTTTGGACTAGCGGGATCAGAGACCCAGTACTTC. It codes for CASSFGLAGSETQYF.

In this sample, this clone turned up a few times. The chain is built from TRBV15 and TRBJ1-1; TRBD1 might be the D (5 bases). The germline gives CDR1 LNHNV, CDR2 YYDKDF (reference sequence). The CDR3 sequence is 14 residues long. Trimming cost V 0 bases and J 6 bases, with 11 bases left between them. CDR3 protein: CATSRDPGGAEAFF. The CDR3 coding sequence is TGTGCCACCAGCAGAGATCCCGGGGGAGCTGAAGCTTTCTTT.

This clone was seen a handful of times. J is TRBJ1-2 and V is TRBV18; D not resolved. The CDR3 consists of 13 residues. Per the germline V gene, CDR1 is KGHSH and CDR2 is LQKENI. V gave up 3 bases and J gave up 1 base, with 6 bases separating them. CDR3 bases: TGTGCCAGCTCACCGGAGGATAACTATGGCTACACCTTC. Its translation is CASSPEDNYGYTF.

V gene TRBV7-6 combines with J gene TRBJ2-2, with TRBD1 identical over 8 bases. Trimming cost V 6 bases and J 1 base; bases outside gene matches: 4. CDR3 length: 15 residues. Germline CDR1 and CDR2: SGHVS and FNYEAQ. CDR3 protein: CASRRQGLNTGELFF. The CDR3 coding sequence is TGTGCCAGCAGACGACAGGGGCTGAACACCGGGGAGCTGTTTTTT.

This clone was counted between two and nine times. The chain joins TRBV6-1 to TRBJ2-5; D might be TRBD1 (5 bases). V was pared by 5 bases and J by 5 bases, with 9 bases between. Germline lookup yields CDR1 MNHNS and CDR2 SASEGT. The CDR3 covers 12 residues. CDR3: CASSSRVETQYF. The CDR3 DNA reads TGTGCCAGCAGTAGCAGGGTTGAGACCCAGTACTTC.

This clone appeared a few times. J is TRBJ1-5 and V is TRBV4-1, with D perhaps TRBD1 (5 bases). V was trimmed by 1 base and J by 0 bases, leaving 13 bases between them. The CDR3 is 17 amino acids. CDR1 is MGHRA and CDR2 is YSYEKL in the germline V gene. The CDR3 nucleotides read TGCGCCAGCAGCCAAGGATCCCGACAGTATAGCAATCAGCCCCAGCATTTT. Its translation is CASSQGSRQYSNQPQHF.

This clone was found a few times. The CDR3 loop reads CASSLDGAAGNGYTF. The CDR3 DNA sequence: TGTGCCAGCAGCTTAGATGGCGCCGCCGGGAATGGCTACACCTTC. The chain is built from TRBV7-9 and TRBJ1-2; D is uncertain. The CDR3 sequence is 15 residues long. CDR1 SEHNR and CDR2 FQNEAQ come from the germline V gene (reference sequence). V was clipped by 1 base and J by 6 bases, with 15 bases between them.

The V and J genes are TRBV29-1 and TRBJ1-1, with D possibly TRBD1 on 5 matching bases. CDR3 length: 13 amino acids. Germline loops: CDR1 SQVTM, CDR2 ANQGSEA. Trimming pared 3 bases from V and 4 bases from J, leaving 12 bases between. CDR3: CSVESGLITEAFF. The CDR3 DNA follows: TGCAGCGTTGAGTCAGGGTTGATCACTGAAGCTTTCTTT.

The chain recombines TRBV7-3 with TRBJ1-2, with 8 nucleotides matching TRBD1. With 5 bases clipped from V and 6 bases from J, the junction kept 5 bases outside the gene matches. Germline V gene data show CDR1 as SGHTA and CDR2 as FQGTGA. CDR3 length equals 13 residues. CDR3 protein: CASSQGARDGYTF. The CDR3 DNA sequence: TGTGCCAGCAGCCAGGGGGCGAGAGATGGCTACACCTTC. Full variable domain (missing parts from reference TRBV7-3 and TRBJ1-2): GAGVSQTPSNKVTEKGKYVELRCDPISGHTALYWYRQSLGQGPEFLIYFQGTGAADDSGLPNDRFFAVRPEGSVSTLKIQRTERGDSAVYLCASSQGARDGYTFGSGTRLTVV.

This sequence joins TRBV4-1 and TRBJ2-7; 7 bases align to TRBD1. The CDR3 is made up of 15 amino acids. Losses at the gene ends were 2 bases for V and 2 bases for J; bases not matched to a gene: 6. CDR1 is MGHRA, CDR2 YSYEKL, per germline. The CDR3 protein is CASSQFSTGTYEQYF. CDR3 bases: TGCGCCAGCAGCCAATTCTCGACAGGGACCTACGAGCAGTACTTC.

V gene TRBV2 combines with J gene TRBJ2-3; 10 bases align to TRBD1. Losses at the gene ends were 7 bases for V and 0 bases for J; bases not matched to a gene: 10. The CDR3 contains 17 residues. Germline CDR1 is SNHLY and CDR2 is FYNNEI. The CDR3 loop is CASNRDRGYGSTDTQYF. The CDR3 DNA reads as TGTGCCAGCAATAGGGACAGGGGTTATGGAAGCACAGATACGCAGTATTTT.

The chain has TRBV5-1 and TRBJ1-1; the match to TRBD1 covers 7 bases. The junction had 6 bases not matched to a gene; V was cut back by 4 bases and J by 0 bases. CDR3 length: 15 amino acids. CDR1 is SGHRS and CDR2 is YFSETQ in the germline V gene. CDR3 in amino acids: CASSPTGAMNTEAFF. CDR3 in DNA: TGCGCCAGCAGCCCAACAGGGGCCATGAACACTGAAGCTTTCTTT. The whole variable domain, remainder taken from reference TRBV5-1 and TRBJ1-1, is KAGVTQTPRYLIKTRGQQVTLSCSPISGHRSVSWYQQTPGQGLQFLFEYFSETQRNKGNFPGRFSGRQFSNSRSEMNVSTLELGDSALYLCASSPTGAMNTEAFFGQGTRLTVV.

This clone showed up just once. J is TRBJ2-5 and V is TRBV6-6, with 9 nucleotides matching TRBD2. V was clipped by 2 bases and J by 4 bases; unmatched bases: 2. The CDR3 is made up of 14 amino acids. Germline V CDR1 and CDR2: MNHNY, SVGAGI (reference sequence). CDR3 sequence reads: CASSYPGLAETQYF. The CDR3 DNA reads as TGTGCCAGCAGTTACCCGGGACTAGCAGAGACCCAGTACTTC.

This clone was counted a few times. The chain couples TRBV4-2 to TRBJ2-1, with 13 bases identical to TRBD2. V shed 4 bases and J 5 bases; nucleotides not matched to a gene: 5. Germline values: CDR1 LGHNA, CDR2 YNFKEQ. This CDR3 spans 16 amino acids. CDR3: CASSPLGLAGDNEQFF. For the CDR3, the DNA is TGTGCCAGCAGCCCTCTTGGACTAGCGGGGGACAATGAGCAGTTCTTC.

A few counts support this clone. The chain carries TRBV18 and TRBJ2-7; 8 bases are a match to TRBD2. V was clipped by 4 bases and J by 4 bases; unmatched bases: 9. The germline gives CDR1 KGHSH, CDR2 LQKENI. There are 15 residues in the CDR3. CDR3: CASSQATSDLYEQYF. Here the CDR3 DNA reads TGTGCCAGCTCACAAGCGACTAGCGACCTTTACGAGCAGTACTTC.

This clone was counted a few times. The rearrangement uses TRBV29-1 and TRBJ2-7; unclear D gene. CDR1 and CDR2 from the germline V gene are SQVTM and ANQGSEA. The CDR3 has 13 residues. V dropped 5 bases and J dropped 7 bases, with 18 bases sitting between them. This CDR3 is CSVNDLYEREQYF. CDR3 nucleotide sequence: TGCAGCGTTAACGATCTCTACGAGAGGGAGCAGTACTTC.